The source of this TCR beta chain is a study of T cell responses to AZD1222 COVID-19 vaccine. General observations from the study: Nearly half of spike-specific TCRs reportedly target variant regions that are unmutated in the B.1.351 and B.1.1.7 variants. No day 14 peak samples; only post-peak repertoires were characterized. Mostly white British, mostly female donors; authors suggested clonal diversity may be underestimated.

This clone has just one count. Its antigen remains unknown. With V trimmed by 6 bases and J by 8 bases, 11 bases remained unmatched. Germline loops: CDR1 SGHAT, CDR2 FQNNGV. This CDR3 region has 15 residues. Sequencing used immunoSEQ multiplex PCR; TCRdb keeps in-frame clones, though not all of them. The repertoire has under 90,000 clones, roughly 88% of them found once; the top ten carry under 11%. The material was peripheral blood, obtained 28 days after the second AZD1222 dose. The rearrangement joins TRBV11-2 to TRBJ1-4; 8 bases line up with TRBD1. The source of this sequence is an adult who received the AZD1222 COVID-19 vaccine. The CDR3 DNA sequence: TGTGCCAGCAGTTACCGGTACAGGGGGAGAGAAAAACTGTTTTTT. Its protein is CASSYRYRGREKLFF.